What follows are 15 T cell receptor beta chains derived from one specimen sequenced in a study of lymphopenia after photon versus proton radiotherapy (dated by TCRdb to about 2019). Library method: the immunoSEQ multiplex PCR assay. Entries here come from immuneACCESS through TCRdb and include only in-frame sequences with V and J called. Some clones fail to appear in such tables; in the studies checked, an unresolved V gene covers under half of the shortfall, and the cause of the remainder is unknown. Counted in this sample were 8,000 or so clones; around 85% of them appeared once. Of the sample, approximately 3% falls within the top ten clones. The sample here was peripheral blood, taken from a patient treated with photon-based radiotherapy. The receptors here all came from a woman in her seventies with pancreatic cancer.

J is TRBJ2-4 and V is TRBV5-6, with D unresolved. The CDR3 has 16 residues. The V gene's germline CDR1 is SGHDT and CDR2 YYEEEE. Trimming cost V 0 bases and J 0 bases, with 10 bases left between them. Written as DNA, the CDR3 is TGTGCCAGCAGCTTGGACAGCGCCCTAGCCAAAAACATTCAGTACTTC. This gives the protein CASSLDSALAKNIQYF.

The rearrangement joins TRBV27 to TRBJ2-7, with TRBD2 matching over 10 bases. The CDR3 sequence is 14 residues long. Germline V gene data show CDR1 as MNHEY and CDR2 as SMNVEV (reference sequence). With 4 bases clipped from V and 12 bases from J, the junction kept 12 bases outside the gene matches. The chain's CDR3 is CASSSGLAELRRYF. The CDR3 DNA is TGTGCCAGCAGTTCCGGACTAGCGGAACTCCGGCGGTACTTC.

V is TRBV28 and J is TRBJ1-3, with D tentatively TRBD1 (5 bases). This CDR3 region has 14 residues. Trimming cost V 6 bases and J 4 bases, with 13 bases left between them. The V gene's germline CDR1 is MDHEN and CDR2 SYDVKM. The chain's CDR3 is CASREEGPGNTIYF. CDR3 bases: TGTGCCAGCAGGGAGGAGGGGCCCGGAAACACCATATATTTT.

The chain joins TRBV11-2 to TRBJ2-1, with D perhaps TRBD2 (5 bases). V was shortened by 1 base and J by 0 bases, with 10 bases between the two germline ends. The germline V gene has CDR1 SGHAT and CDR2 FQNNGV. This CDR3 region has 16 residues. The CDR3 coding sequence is TGTGCCAGCAGCTTAGGGGCGGGTACCTCCTACAATGAGCAGTTCTTC. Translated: CASSLGAGTSYNEQFF.

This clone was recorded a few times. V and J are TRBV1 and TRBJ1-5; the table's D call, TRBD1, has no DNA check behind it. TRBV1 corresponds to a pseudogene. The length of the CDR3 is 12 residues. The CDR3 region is CTSSQQGAPQHF. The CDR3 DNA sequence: TGCACCAGCAGCCAACAGGGTGCGCCCCAGCATTTT.

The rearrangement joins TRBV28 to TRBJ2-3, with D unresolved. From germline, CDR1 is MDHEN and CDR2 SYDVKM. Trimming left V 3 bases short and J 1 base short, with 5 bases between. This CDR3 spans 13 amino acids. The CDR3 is CASSLKRTDTQYF. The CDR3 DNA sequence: TGTGCCAGCAGTTTGAAGCGCACAGATACGCAGTATTTT.

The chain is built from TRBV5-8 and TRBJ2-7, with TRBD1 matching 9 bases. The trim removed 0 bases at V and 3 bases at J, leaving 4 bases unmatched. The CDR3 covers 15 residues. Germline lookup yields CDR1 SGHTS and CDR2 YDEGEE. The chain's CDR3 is CASSLGRQGDYEQYF. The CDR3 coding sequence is TGTGCCAGCAGCTTGGGGCGACAGGGGGACTACGAGCAGTACTTC.

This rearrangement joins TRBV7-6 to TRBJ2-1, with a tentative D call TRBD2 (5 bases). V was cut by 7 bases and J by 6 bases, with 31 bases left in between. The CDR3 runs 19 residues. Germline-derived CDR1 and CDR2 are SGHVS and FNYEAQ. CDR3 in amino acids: CASTSTPTLSVGGSNEQFF. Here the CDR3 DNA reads TGTGCCAGCACCTCCACTCCCACACTTTCCGTCGGTGGGAGCAATGAGCAGTTCTTC.

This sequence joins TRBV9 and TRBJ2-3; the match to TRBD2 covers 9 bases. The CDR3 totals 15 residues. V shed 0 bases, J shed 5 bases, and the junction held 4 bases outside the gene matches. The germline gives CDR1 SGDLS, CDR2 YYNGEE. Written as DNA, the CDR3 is TGTGCCAGCAGCGTAGGCGGGAGGGTTGGAGATACGCAGTATTTT. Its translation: CASSVGGRVGDTQYF. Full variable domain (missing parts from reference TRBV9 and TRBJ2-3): DSGVTQTPKHLITATGQRVTLRCSPRSGDLSVYWYQQSLDQGLQFLIQYYNGEERAKGNILERFSAQQFPDLHSELNLSSLELGDSALYFCASSVGGRVGDTQYFGPGTRLTVL.

The CDR3 region is CASRPIGTGEGYTF. The CDR3 coding sequence is TGTGCCAGCAGGCCGATCGGGACAGGGGAAGGCTACACCTTC. The chain carries TRBV28 and TRBJ1-2, with 10 bases lining up with TRBD1. The germline gives CDR1 MDHEN, CDR2 SYDVKM. The junction had 9 bases not matched to a gene; V was cut back by 6 bases and J by 8 bases. This CDR3 has 14 residues.

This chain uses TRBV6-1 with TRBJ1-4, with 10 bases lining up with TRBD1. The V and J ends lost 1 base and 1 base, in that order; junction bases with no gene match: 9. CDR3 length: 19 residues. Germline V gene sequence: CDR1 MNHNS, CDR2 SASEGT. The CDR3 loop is CASSEGLTGGAVTNEKLFF. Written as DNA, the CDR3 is TGTGCCAGCAGTGAAGGGTTGACAGGGGGCGCGGTAACTAATGAAAAACTGTTTTTT.

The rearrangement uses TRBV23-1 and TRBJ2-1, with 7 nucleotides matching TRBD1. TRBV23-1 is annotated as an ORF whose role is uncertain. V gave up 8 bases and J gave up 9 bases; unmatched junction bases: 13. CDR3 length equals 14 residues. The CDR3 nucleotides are TGCGCCAGCGGATTTCACAGGGGTTTCAGTGAGCAGTTCTTC. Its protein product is CASGFHRGFSEQFF.

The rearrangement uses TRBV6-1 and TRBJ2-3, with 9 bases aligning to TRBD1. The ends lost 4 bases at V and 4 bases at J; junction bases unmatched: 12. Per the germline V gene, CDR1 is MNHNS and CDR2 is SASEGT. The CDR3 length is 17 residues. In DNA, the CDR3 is TGTGCCAGCAGTGTGGGGACGGGACAGGGATCGGCAGATACGCAGTATTTT. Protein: CASSVGTGQGSADTQYF.

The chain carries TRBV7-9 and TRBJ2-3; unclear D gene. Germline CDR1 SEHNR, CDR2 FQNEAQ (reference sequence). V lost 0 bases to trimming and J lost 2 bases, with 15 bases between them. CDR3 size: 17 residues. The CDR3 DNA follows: TGTGCCAGCAGCTTAGCAGGCCAGCAGACCTCCACAGATACGCAGTATTTT. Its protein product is CASSLAGQQTSTDTQYF.

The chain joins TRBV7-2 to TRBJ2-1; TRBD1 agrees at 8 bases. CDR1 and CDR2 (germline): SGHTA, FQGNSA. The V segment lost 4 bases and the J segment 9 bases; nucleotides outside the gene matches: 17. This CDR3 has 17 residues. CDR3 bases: TGTGCCAGCAGCTCAAGGGGAACAGGGGGTTATAGAGGTGAGCAGTTCTTC. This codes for CASSSRGTGGYRGEQFF.